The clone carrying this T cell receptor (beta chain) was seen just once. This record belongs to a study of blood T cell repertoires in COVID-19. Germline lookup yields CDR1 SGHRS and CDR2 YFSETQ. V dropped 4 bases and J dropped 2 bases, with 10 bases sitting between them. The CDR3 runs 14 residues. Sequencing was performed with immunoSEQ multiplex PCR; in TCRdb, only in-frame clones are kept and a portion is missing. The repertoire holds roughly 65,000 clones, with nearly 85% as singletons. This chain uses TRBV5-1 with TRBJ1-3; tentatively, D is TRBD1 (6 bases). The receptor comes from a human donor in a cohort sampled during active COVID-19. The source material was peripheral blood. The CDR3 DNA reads TGCGCCAGCAGCCCAGGGGCGCCTGGAAACACCATATATTTT. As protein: CASSPGAPGNTIYF. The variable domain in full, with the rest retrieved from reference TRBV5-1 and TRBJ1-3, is KAGVTQTPRYLIKTRGQQVTLSCSPISGHRSVSWYQQTPGQGLQFLFEYFSETQRNKGNFPGRFSGRQFSNSRSEMNVSTLELGDSALYLCASSPGAPGNTIYFGEGSWLTVV.